The clone carrying this T cell receptor beta chain was found a few times. Its specificity is unknown. The sample belongs to a study of blood T cells in healthy people across ages. It was with a sample-barcoded 5' primer and a J-beta primer mix that a second PCR of roughly 7 to 11 cycles was run. One entry per CDR3 protein, called by TCRdb with MiXCR from the 5' RACE reads. The sample has around 1,700,000 distinct CDR3 sequences, over 25% seen once. CDR3 length: 15 amino acids. Losses at the gene ends were 3 bases for V and 5 bases for J; bases not matched to a gene: 11. CDR1 is GTSNPN, CDR2 SVGIG, per germline (reference sequence). Study outcomes and limitations: Without sorted subsets, naive and antigen-experienced compartments could not be conclusively compared.

The sequenced sample consisted of blood. The sequence was collected from a woman aged 25 to 39 in good health. The rearrangement links TRBV30 to TRBJ2-3; 7 nucleotides agree with TRBD2. The CDR3 nucleotides are TGTGCCTGGAGCGGGGGGTCCTCGTTTGGAGATACGCAGTATTTT. Translation: CAWSGGSSFGDTQYF.